Shown below are 28 T cell receptor beta chains from a single sample sequenced in a study of radiation and T cells in renal cell carcinoma. Time point indicated: baseline pretreatment blood. The sample's treatment: 15 Gy SBRT to primary tumor, nephrectomy 4 weeks later. Repertoires were generated with immunoSEQ multiplex PCR, while TCRdb's copy carries only in-frame clones and drops some. The table lists 50,000 to 75,000 clones, 65% to 80% of them singletons. Source: blood, taken from a patient whose treatment included radiotherapy and nephrectomy. These receptors all stem from a man aged 55 to 70 with renal cell carcinoma.

This sequence joins TRBV19 and TRBJ2-1; TRBD1 matches at 8 bases. V trimming: 5 bases; J trimming: 10 bases; junction bases outside the gene matches: 7. CDR3 size: 13 residues. The germline gives CDR1 LNHDA, CDR2 SQIVND (reference sequence). CDR3 amino acids: CASSSLDREEQFF. CDR3 coding DNA: TGTGCCAGTAGTTCGTTGGACAGGGAAGAGCAGTTCTTC.

This chain joins TRBV6-1 and TRBJ2-7; weak D call: TRBD1 (6 bases). Per the germline V gene, CDR1 is MNHNS and CDR2 is SASEGT. The CDR3 has 12 residues. The V end lost 10 bases, the J end lost 4 bases, and 14 bases lay between the germline ends. The CDR3 reads CATQGNGYEQYV. CDR3 sequence (DNA): TGTGCCACCCAGGGGAATGGGTACGAGCAGTACGTC.

The CDR3 sequence: CAWSGIGLVGGYTF. In DNA form, the CDR3 reads TGTGCCTGGAGCGGAATAGGGTTGGTCGGGGGCTACACCTTC. This chain uses TRBV30 with TRBJ1-2; D remains unclear. This CDR3 has 14 residues. The germline V gene has CDR1 GTSNPN and CDR2 SVGIG (reference sequence). V was pared by 3 bases and J by 8 bases, with 19 bases between. The variable domain in full, completed from reference TRBV30 and TRBJ1-2, reads SQTIHQWPATLVQPVGSPLSLECTVEGTSNPNLYWYRQAAGRGLQLLFYSVGIGQISSEVPQNLSASRPQDRQFILSSKKLLLSDSGFYLCAWSGIGLVGGYTFGSGTRLTVV.

V gene TRBV11-3 combines with J gene TRBJ2-3; TRBD2 matches 11 bases. Trimming removed 5 bases from V and 2 bases from J; junction bases left unmatched: 12. CDR1 is SGHNT, CDR2 YENEEA, per germline. The CDR3 has 18 amino acids. The CDR3 sequence: CASSHYTGTSGPTDTQYF. The CDR3 DNA reads as TGTGCCAGCAGCCACTACACCGGGACTAGCGGCCCCACAGATACGCAGTATTTT.

This clone showed up just a few times. The genes are TRBV19 and TRBJ1-2; tentative D call: TRBD1 (5 bases). Germline values: CDR1 LNHDA, CDR2 SQIVND (reference sequence). This CDR3 contains 14 residues. The ends were cut back, 6 bases at V and 3 bases at J, with 14 bases in the middle. The CDR3 sequence: CASSSIGGDYGYTF. CDR3 bases: TGTGCCAGTAGCTCGATCGGAGGGGACTATGGCTACACCTTC.

This rearrangement joins TRBV7-9 to TRBJ2-5; TRBD2 matches at 8 bases. The germline CDR1 and CDR2 sequences are SEHNR and FQNEAQ (reference sequence). J lost 2 bases, V lost 3 bases, and 8 bases had no gene match. The CDR3 is 16 amino acids. CDR3 coding DNA: TGTGCCAGCAGCTTGCGAGCGGGGGCTTTTCAAGAGACCCAGTACTTC. It codes for CASSLRAGAFQETQYF.

This chain links TRBV19 with TRBJ1-1, with TRBD1 as a possible D gene (6 bases). Germline V gene sequence: CDR1 LNHDA, CDR2 SQIVND (reference sequence). The CDR3 runs 14 residues. The V and J ends lost 8 bases and 4 bases respectively, with 17 bases between them. DNA of the CDR3: TGTGCCAGTTTACAGGGCCCCGGGAGCACTGAAGCTTTCTTT. Protein product: CASLQGPGSTEAFF.

The V gene is TRBV14, the J gene TRBJ2-2; unclear D gene. Germline CDR1 reads SGHDN; CDR2 reads FVKESK. The CDR3 sequence is 15 residues long. V shed 1 base and J shed 6 bases, with 12 bases lying between them. The CDR3 sequence is CASSQGVQTPGELFF. The CDR3 DNA sequence: TGTGCCAGCAGCCAAGGGGTACAAACCCCCGGGGAGCTGTTTTTT.

This clone showed up just once. The chain employs TRBV27 and TRBJ2-3; 12 bases map to TRBD2. The CDR3 is 20 amino acids. Germline lookup yields CDR1 MNHEY and CDR2 SMNVEV (reference sequence). V lost 6 bases to trimming and J lost 0 bases; unmatched junction nucleotides: 16. CDR3 region: CASRTPRGTSGYTSTDTQYF. The DNA of the CDR3 is TGTGCCAGCAGAACTCCCCGTGGGACTAGCGGGTACACTAGCACAGATACGCAGTATTTT.

The V and J genes are TRBV25-1 and TRBJ1-1; D not certain. The CDR3 consists of 13 residues. Trimming took off 8 bases at V and 1 base at J, with 11 bases between the two ends. Germline V lookup: CDR1 MGHDK, CDR2 SYGVNS. CDR3 sequence: CASSGSSNTEAFF. For the CDR3, the DNA is TGTGCCAGCTCAGGATCATCGAACACTGAAGCTTTCTTT.

The chain employs TRBV29-1 and TRBJ2-1; 7 nucleotides align to TRBD2. V was pared by 7 bases and J by 6 bases, with 18 bases of the junction left unmatched. The CDR3 consists of 16 residues. CDR1 and CDR2 from the germline V gene are SQVTM and ANQGSEA. The CDR3 here is CSAYSPERGRANEQFF. The CDR3 DNA is TGCAGCGCTTACTCCCCCGAGCGGGGTAGGGCCAATGAGCAGTTCTTC.

The chain employs TRBV7-9 and TRBJ2-2; 9 bases line up with TRBD1. Unmatched junction bases numbered 8, after V lost 5 bases and J lost 7 bases. CDR3 length equals 15 residues. The germline V gene encodes CDR1 SEHNR and CDR2 FQNEAQ (reference sequence). For the CDR3, the DNA is TGTGCCAGCAGCCCCGGGACAGGGTTTCTCGGGGAGCTGTTTTTT. It specifies CASSPGTGFLGELFF. Looking up the rest from reference TRBV7-9 and TRBJ2-2 gives the full variable domain: DTGVSQNPRHKITKRGQNVTFRCDPISEHNRLYWYRQTLGQGPEFLTYFQNEAQLEKSRLLSDRFSAERPKGSFSTLEIQRTEQGDSAMYLCASSPGTGFLGELFFGEGSRLTVL.

This chain uses TRBV5-6 with TRBJ1-6; D is ambiguous. The V end lost 1 base, the J end lost 9 bases, and 5 bases lay between the germline ends. Germline assignment: CDR1 SGHDT and CDR2 YYEEEE. The CDR3 length is 12 residues. As DNA, the CDR3 is TGTGCCAGCAGCTTGACCCGTTCACCCCTCCACTTT. This codes for CASSLTRSPLHF.

The chain is built from TRBV7-9 and TRBJ1-2; a possible D gene is TRBD1 (5 bases). This CDR3 is 13 amino acids long. V dropped 6 bases and J dropped 8 bases, with 16 bases sitting between them. Germline loops: CDR1 SEHNR, CDR2 FQNEAQ (reference sequence). This CDR3 is CASRSDSASGYTF. In nucleotides, the CDR3 is TGTGCCAGCAGAAGCGACAGCGCGAGCGGCTACACCTTC.

This clone was counted a single time. The V call is TRBV27, the J call TRBJ2-5; D may correspond to TRBD1 or TRBD2 (5 bases each). Trimming shortened V by 3 bases and J by 0 bases, and 17 bases separated the two germline ends. Looked up from germline, CDR1 is MNHEY and CDR2 is SMNVEV (reference sequence). The CDR3 sequence is 17 residues long. The DNA for the CDR3 is TGTGCCAGCAGTTTCCTATCATTGGGGACCCACCAAGAGACCCAGTACTTC. It yields the protein CASSFLSLGTHQETQYF.

This chain's CDR3 is CGGQGGGNYGYTF. The CDR3, as DNA: TGTGGCGGACAGGGAGGTGGAAACTATGGCTACACCTTC. The chain combines TRBV30 with TRBJ1-2; 8 bases match TRBD1. The CDR3 extends over 13 amino acids. In germline, CDR1 is GTSNPN, CDR2 SVGIG (reference sequence).

V and J are TRBV19 and TRBJ2-2, with TRBD2 identical over 10 bases. CDR1 LNHDA and CDR2 SQIVND come from the germline V gene (reference sequence). The CDR3 has 15 amino acids. The V gene end was trimmed by 5 bases and the J gene end by 3 bases; junction bases not matched to a gene: 3. This CDR3 reads CASSSLAGDTGELFF. The DNA for the CDR3 is TGTGCCAGTAGTTCCCTAGCGGGGGACACCGGGGAGCTGTTTTTT.

The chain employs TRBV11-2 and TRBJ2-3; D remains ambiguous. The V gene lost 3 bases and the J gene lost 2 bases, with 12 bases spanning the gap. CDR3 length equals 15 residues. CDR1 and CDR2 from the germline V gene are SGHAT and FQNNGV. The CDR3 sequence: CASSLTQSSTDTQYF. The CDR3 coding sequence is TGTGCCAGCAGCTTGACCCAATCCTCCACAGATACGCAGTATTTT.

V and J are TRBV5-5 and TRBJ1-2; 8 bases agree with TRBD1. CDR3 length equals 16 residues. In germline, CDR1 is SGHKS, CDR2 YYEKEE (reference sequence). V was clipped by 5 bases and J by 3 bases; unmatched bases: 12. This CDR3 reads CASSISGTGDHYGYTF. For the CDR3, the DNA is TGTGCCAGCAGTATCAGCGGGACAGGAGATCACTATGGCTACACCTTC.

This chain uses TRBV5-1 with TRBJ2-5; weak D call: TRBD2 (6 bases). V was clipped by 2 bases and J by 3 bases, with 11 bases between them. Germline CDR1 reads SGHRS; CDR2 reads YFSETQ. There are 14 residues in the CDR3. The CDR3 nucleotides are TGCGCCAGCAGCTTACTAGCAGATAAAGAGACCCAGTACTTC. Translation: CASSLLADKETQYF.

The rearrangement joins TRBV30 to TRBJ2-3, with no clear D. Germline values: CDR1 GTSNPN, CDR2 SVGIG (reference sequence). Trimming took 5 bases from V and 4 from J, leaving 7 bases between them. CDR3 size: 11 residues. The CDR3 is CAWENADTQYF. The CDR3 nucleotides read TGTGCCTGGGAGAACGCAGATACGCAGTATTTT. The variable domain in full, completed from reference TRBV30 and TRBJ2-3, reads SQTIHQWPATLVQPVGSPLSLECTVEGTSNPNLYWYRQAAGRGLQLLFYSVGIGQISSEVPQNLSASRPQDRQFILSSKKLLLSDSGFYLCAWENADTQYFGPGTRLTVL.

This chain joins TRBV5-1 and TRBJ2-1; a possible D gene is TRBD1 (6 bases). The length of the CDR3 is 16 residues. Germline CDR1 is SGHRS and CDR2 is YFSETQ. The V gene lost 0 bases and the J gene lost 3 bases, with 13 bases spanning the gap. The CDR3 region has the DNA TGCGCCAGCAGCTTGGTTGCCAGGGGCCTCTACAATGAGCAGTTCTTC. Translation: CASSLVARGLYNEQFF. Full variable domain (outside the CDR3, taken from reference TRBV5-1 and TRBJ2-1): KAGVTQTPRYLIKTRGQQVTLSCSPISGHRSVSWYQQTPGQGLQFLFEYFSETQRNKGNFPGRFSGRQFSNSRSEMNVSTLELGDSALYLCASSLVARGLYNEQFFGPGTRLTVL.

The chain has TRBV5-4 and TRBJ2-5, with D hard to call. Germline CDR1 SGHNT, CDR2 YYREEE (reference sequence). With 4 bases removed from V and 1 base from J, the gap between germline ends came to 11 bases. The CDR3 sequence is 14 residues long. CDR3 sequence (DNA): TGTGCCAGCAGCCCGGGTTGGGGCCAAGAGACCCAGTACTTC. It encodes CASSPGWGQETQYF.

This clone was seen more than once but under ten times. The CDR3: CSVGQGQQPQHF. The CDR3 DNA is TGCAGCGTGGGACAGGGTCAACAGCCCCAGCATTTT. J is TRBJ1-5 and V is TRBV29-1, with TRBD1 matching over 9 bases. Germline V gives CDR1 SQVTM, CDR2 ANQGSEA. Trimming removed 6 bases from V and 7 bases from J; junction bases left unmatched: 4. The CDR3 is made up of 12 amino acids.

The chain couples TRBV19 to TRBJ1-2; D perhaps matches TRBD1 (5 bases). The V and J ends lost 5 bases and 4 bases respectively, with 17 bases between them. Germline values: CDR1 LNHDA, CDR2 SQIVND (reference sequence). The CDR3 contains 15 residues. CDR3 DNA sequence: TGTGCCAGTAGTGCAGACAGATCTGTATTCTATGGCTACACCTTC. It yields the protein CASSADRSVFYGYTF.

This clone was observed a handful of times. DNA of the CDR3: TGTGCCAGCAGCTTAGTTGGGTTTAGGTCGCCCCAGCATTTT. This gives the protein CASSLVGFRSPQHF. This chain connects TRBV7-8 to TRBJ1-5, with D unclear. The CDR3 sequence is 14 residues long. Trimming shortened V by 1 base and J by 9 bases, and 13 bases separated the two germline ends. From germline, CDR1 is SGHVS and CDR2 FQNEAQ. The entire variable domain, with the rest obtained from reference TRBV7-8 and TRBJ1-5, is as follows: GAGVSQSPRYKVAKRGQDVALRCDPISGHVSLFWYQQALGQGPEFLTYFQNEAQLDKSGLPSDRFFAERPEGSVSTLKIQRTQQEDSAVYLCASSLVGFRSPQHFGDGTRLSIL.

J is TRBJ1-3 and V is TRBV5-3, with D perhaps TRBD1 (6 bases). TRBV5-3 is sorted into the ORF group, with uncertain function. The CDR3 length is 18 residues. V was trimmed by 2 bases and J by 0 bases, leaving 18 bases between them. CDR3 in amino acids: CARSFPGGPLFSGNTIYF. The CDR3 DNA is TGTGCCAGAAGCTTCCCGGGGGGCCCCCTCTTCTCTGGAAACACCATATATTTT.

For this clone: One junction end does not reproduce the germline sequence, and a read error may be involved. The chain uses TRBV18 and TRBJ1-1, with D uncertain. Germline CDR1 KGHSH, CDR2 LQKENI. The CDR3 spans 14 residues. CDR3 amino acids: CASSSGTAQAEAFF. CDR3 in DNA: TGTGCCAGCTCATCTGGAACGGCTCAGGCTGAGGCTTTCTTT. Full variable domain (remainder filled in from reference TRBV18 and TRBJ1-1): NAGVMQNPRHLVRRRGQEARLRCSPMKGHSHVYWYRQLPEEGLKFMVYLQKENIIDESGMPKERFSAEFPKEGPSILRIQQVVRGDSAAYFCASSSGTAQAEAFFGQGTRLTVV.